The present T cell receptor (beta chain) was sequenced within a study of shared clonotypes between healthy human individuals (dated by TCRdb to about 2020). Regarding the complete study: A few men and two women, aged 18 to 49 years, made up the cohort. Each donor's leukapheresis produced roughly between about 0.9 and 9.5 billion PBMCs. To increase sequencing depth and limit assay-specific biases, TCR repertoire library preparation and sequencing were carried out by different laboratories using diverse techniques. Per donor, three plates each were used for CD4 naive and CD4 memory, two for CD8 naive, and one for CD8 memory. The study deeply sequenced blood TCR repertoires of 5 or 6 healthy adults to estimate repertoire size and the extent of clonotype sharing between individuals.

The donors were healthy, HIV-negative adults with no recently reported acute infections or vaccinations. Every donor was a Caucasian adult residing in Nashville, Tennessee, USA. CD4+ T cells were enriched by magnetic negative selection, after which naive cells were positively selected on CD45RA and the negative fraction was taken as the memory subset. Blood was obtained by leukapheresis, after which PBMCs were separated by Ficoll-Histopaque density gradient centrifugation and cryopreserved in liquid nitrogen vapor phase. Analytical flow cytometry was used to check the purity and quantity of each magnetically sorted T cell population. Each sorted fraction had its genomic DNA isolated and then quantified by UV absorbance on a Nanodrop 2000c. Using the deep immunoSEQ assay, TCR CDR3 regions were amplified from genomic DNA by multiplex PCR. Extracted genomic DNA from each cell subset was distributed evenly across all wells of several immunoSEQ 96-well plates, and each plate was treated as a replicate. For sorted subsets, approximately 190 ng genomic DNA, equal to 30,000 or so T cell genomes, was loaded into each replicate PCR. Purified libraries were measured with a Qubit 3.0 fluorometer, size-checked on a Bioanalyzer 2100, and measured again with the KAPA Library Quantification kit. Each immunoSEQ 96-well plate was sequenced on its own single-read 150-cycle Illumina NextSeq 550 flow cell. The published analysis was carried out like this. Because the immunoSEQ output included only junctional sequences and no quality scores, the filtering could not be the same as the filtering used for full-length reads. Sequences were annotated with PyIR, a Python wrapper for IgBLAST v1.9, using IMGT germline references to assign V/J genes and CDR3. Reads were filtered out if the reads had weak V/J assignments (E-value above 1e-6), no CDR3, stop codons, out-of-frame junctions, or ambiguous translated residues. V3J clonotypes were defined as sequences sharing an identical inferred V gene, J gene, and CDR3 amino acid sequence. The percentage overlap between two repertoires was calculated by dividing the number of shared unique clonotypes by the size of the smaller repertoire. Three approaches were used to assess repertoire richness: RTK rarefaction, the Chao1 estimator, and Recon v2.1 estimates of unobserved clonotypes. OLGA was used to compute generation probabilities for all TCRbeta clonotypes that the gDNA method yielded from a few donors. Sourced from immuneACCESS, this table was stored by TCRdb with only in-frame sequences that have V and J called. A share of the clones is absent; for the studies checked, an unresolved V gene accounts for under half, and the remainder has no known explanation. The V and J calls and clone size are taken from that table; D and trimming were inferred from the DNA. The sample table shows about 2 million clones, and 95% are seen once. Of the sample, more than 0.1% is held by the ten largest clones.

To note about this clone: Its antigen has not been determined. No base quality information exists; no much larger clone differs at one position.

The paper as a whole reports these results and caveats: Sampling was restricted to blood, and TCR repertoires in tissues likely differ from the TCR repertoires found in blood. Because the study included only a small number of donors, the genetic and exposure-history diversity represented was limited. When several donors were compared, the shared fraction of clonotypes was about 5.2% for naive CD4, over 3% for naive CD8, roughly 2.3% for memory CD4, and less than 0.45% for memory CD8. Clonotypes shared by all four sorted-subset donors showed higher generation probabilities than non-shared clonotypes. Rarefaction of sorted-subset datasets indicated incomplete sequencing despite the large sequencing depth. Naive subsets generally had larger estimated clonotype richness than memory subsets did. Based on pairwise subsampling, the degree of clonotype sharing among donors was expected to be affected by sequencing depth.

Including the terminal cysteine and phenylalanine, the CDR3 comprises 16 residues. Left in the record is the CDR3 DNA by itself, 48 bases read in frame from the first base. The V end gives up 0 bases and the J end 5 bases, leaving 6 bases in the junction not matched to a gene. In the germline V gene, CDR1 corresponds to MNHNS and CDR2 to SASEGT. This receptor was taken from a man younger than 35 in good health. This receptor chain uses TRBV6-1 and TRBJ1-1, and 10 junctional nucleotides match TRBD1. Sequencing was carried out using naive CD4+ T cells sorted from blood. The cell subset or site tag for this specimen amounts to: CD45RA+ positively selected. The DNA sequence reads TGTGCCAGCAGTGAAGCCCCGGGACAGGGGAGGACTGAAGCTTTCTTT. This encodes CASSEAPGQGRTEAFF.